Sequencing of this TCR beta chain was carried out in a study of CD8+ T cells in alopecia areata. RNA extraction and reverse transcription yielded cDNA as sequencing template. Clones were read by immunoSEQ multiplex PCR, and TCRdb kept only the in-frame ones, dropping some. The sample yields 150,000 to 200,000 clones, about three fifths seen once. Trimming left V 6 bases short and J 1 base short, with 14 bases between. The CDR3 totals 15 residues. Germline V lookup: CDR1 MNHEY, CDR2 SVGAGI. Treatment noted: oral pan-JAK inhibitor, 5-10 mg twice daily. The specimen comprised CD4+ T cells sorted from blood, sampled at roughly week 55, from a patient treated with tofacitinib. This clonotype was sampled from a human donor with alopecia areata. The V gene is TRBV6-5, the J gene TRBJ2-3; perhaps TRBD1 as D (5 bases). The DNA for the CDR3 is TGTGCCAGCAGCTACAGGACGTCCGGCACAGATACGCAGTATTTT. Protein product: CASSYRTSGTDTQYF.